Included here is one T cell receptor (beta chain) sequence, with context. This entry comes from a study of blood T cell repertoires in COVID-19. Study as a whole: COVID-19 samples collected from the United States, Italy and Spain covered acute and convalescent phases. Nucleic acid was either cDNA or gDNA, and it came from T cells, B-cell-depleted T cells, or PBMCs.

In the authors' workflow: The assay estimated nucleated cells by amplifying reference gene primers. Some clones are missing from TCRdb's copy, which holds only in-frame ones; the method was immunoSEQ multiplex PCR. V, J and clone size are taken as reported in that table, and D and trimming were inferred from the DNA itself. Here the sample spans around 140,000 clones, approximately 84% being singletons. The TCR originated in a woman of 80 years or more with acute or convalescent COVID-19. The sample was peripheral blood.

CDR3 loop: CASSPGQNEAFF. CDR3 in DNA: TGTGCCAGCTCACCAGGACAAAATGAAGCTTTCTTT. The chain is built from TRBV18 and TRBJ1-1; perhaps TRBD1 as D (5 bases). CDR3 length equals 12 residues. V was shortened by 2 bases and J by 7 bases, with 8 bases between the two germline ends. Germline V CDR1 and CDR2: KGHSH, LQKENI.